These 15 T cell receptor beta chains were sequenced from one sample in a study of control samples from healthy donors and cancer patients. Sequencing used immunoSEQ multiplex PCR; TCRdb keeps in-frame clones, though not all of them. The sample holds roughly 100,000 clones; 83% are singletons and the top ten take around 14%. The specimen was blood. The source of these receptors is a woman aged 45-60 years in good health.

This chain connects TRBV6-5 to TRBJ1-6, with D maybe TRBD1 (5 bases). V was pared by 0 bases and J by 11 bases, with 11 bases between. Germline values: CDR1 MNHEY, CDR2 SVGAGI. This CDR3 is 14 amino acids long. The CDR3 spells CASSYSRVRTPLHF. The CDR3 coding sequence is TGTGCCAGCAGTTACTCCAGGGTGAGGACACCCCTCCACTTT.

The gene calls are TRBV4-1 and TRBJ1-2, with D maybe TRBD1 (6 bases). The CDR3 totals 15 residues. V lost 0 bases to trimming and J lost 8 bases, with 16 bases between them. The germline V gene encodes CDR1 MGHRA and CDR2 YSYEKL. The DNA for the CDR3 is TGCGCCAGCAGCCAAGATGAGGGGGTGGGACGAGGCTACACCTTC. This translates into CASSQDEGVGRGYTF.

This clone was counted a few times. V usage is TRBV15 and J usage is TRBJ2-1; D is perhaps TRBD2 (6 bases). Germline CDR1 is LNHNV and CDR2 is YYDKDF (reference sequence). V was shortened by 4 bases and J by 6 bases, with 13 bases between the two germline ends. This CDR3 contains 14 residues. The CDR3 coding sequence is TGTGCCACCAGCACGGCGGGATGGTCCAATGAGCAGTTCTTC. Translated, it gives CATSTAGWSNEQFF. Combining the CDR3 with reference TRBV15 and TRBJ2-1 gives the whole variable domain DAMVIQNPRYQVTQFGKPVTLSCSQTLNHNVMYWYQQKSSQAPKLLFHYYDKDFNNEADTPDNFQSRRPNTSFCFLDIRSPGLGDTAMYLCATSTAGWSNEQFFGPGTRLTVL.

This clone was detected only a few times. The chain uses TRBV7-2 and TRBJ1-5, with D maybe TRBD1 (5 bases). V lost 5 bases, J lost 4 bases, and 15 bases lay in between. Germline V CDR1 and CDR2: SGHTA, FQGNSA. The CDR3 length is 15 residues. CDR3 amino acids: CASSLGVGPNQPQHF. In DNA form, the CDR3 reads TGTGCCAGCAGCCTAGGGGTAGGGCCTAATCAGCCCCAGCATTTT. The whole variable domain, filled in from reference TRBV7-2 and TRBJ1-5, reads GAGVSQSPSNKVTEKGKDVELRCDPISGHTALYWYRQSLGQGLEFLIYFQGNSAPDKSGLPSDRFSAERTGGSVSTLTIQRTQQEDSAVYLCASSLGVGPNQPQHFGDGTRLSIL.

As concerns this clone: At one end, the junction sequence differs from germline, possibly due to a read error. The genes are TRBV24-1 and TRBJ2-2, with 7 bases aligning to TRBD2. Germline CDR1 and CDR2: KGHDR and SFDVKD. This CDR3 has 12 amino acids. CDR3 sequence: CVTSGRAGELFF. CDR3 bases: TGTGTCACCAGTGGGAGGGCCGGGGAGCTGTTTTTT.

V usage is TRBV27 and J usage is TRBJ2-5, with D hard to call. This CDR3 is built from 13 residues. In germline, CDR1 is MNHEY, CDR2 SMNVEV (reference sequence). The V end was cut by 6 bases, the J end by 4 bases, with 12 bases between. The CDR3 loop is CASSPDIGETQYF. The CDR3 coding sequence is TGTGCCAGCAGCCCCGACATAGGAGAGACCCAGTACTTC.

The chain has TRBV4-2 and TRBJ2-5; 12 positions agree with TRBD2. V shed 4 bases and J 1 base; nucleotides not matched to a gene: 4. The CDR3 is 16 amino acids. The germline gives CDR1 LGHNA, CDR2 YNFKEQ. The CDR3: CASSLRLAGVQETQYF. The CDR3 DNA reads as TGTGCCAGCAGCCTCCGACTAGCGGGAGTCCAAGAGACCCAGTACTTC.

This clone was found once. The chain is built from TRBV11-3 and TRBJ2-7, with 10 nucleotides matching TRBD2. Trimming removed 3 bases from V and 3 bases from J; junction bases left unmatched: 2. This CDR3 is 14 amino acids long. Germline lookup yields CDR1 SGHNT and CDR2 YENEEA. The CDR3 region is CASSFLAGDYEQYF. The CDR3 DNA is TGTGCCAGCAGCTTCCTAGCGGGAGACTACGAGCAGTACTTC. Looking up the rest from reference TRBV11-3 and TRBJ2-7 gives the full variable domain: EAGVVQSPRYKIIEKKQPVAFWCNPISGHNTLYWYLQNLGQGPELLIRYENEEAVDDSQLPKDRFSAERLKGVDSTLKIQPAELGDSAVYLCASSFLAGDYEQYFGPGTRLTVT.

J is TRBJ2-1 and V is TRBV4-1; weak D call: TRBD1 (5 bases). The V and J ends lost 1 base and 2 bases respectively, with 9 bases between them. CDR1 MGHRA and CDR2 YSYEKL come from the germline V gene. The CDR3 spans 15 residues. This chain's CDR3 is CASSQGDRAYNEQFF. The CDR3 region has the DNA TGCGCCAGCAGCCAAGGAGACAGAGCCTACAATGAGCAGTTCTTC.

The rearrangement uses TRBV9 and TRBJ2-7; D could derive from TRBD1 or TRBD2 (6 bases each). Germline V CDR1 and CDR2: SGDLS, YYNGEE. V was clipped by 4 bases and J by 1 base, with 18 bases between them. The CDR3 is 16 amino acids. The CDR3 DNA follows: TGTGCCAGCAGCCCCGGGGGCGGATTTATTTCCTACGAGCAGTACTTC. Its translation is CASSPGGGFISYEQYF.

CDR3 protein: CASSLDYTEAFF. The CDR3 bases are TGTGCCAGCAGCTTAGATTACACTGAAGCTTTCTTT. The chain couples TRBV7-9 to TRBJ1-1, with unresolved D. CDR1 and CDR2 (germline): SEHNR, FQNEAQ (reference sequence). V was trimmed by 1 base and J by 3 bases, leaving 3 bases between them. This CDR3 has 12 amino acids.

This clone occurred a few times. This chain joins TRBV10-2 and TRBJ2-5; possible D gene TRBD2, 5 bases. The V end was cut by 4 bases, the J end by 2 bases, with 8 bases between. The CDR3 covers 13 residues. Germline V gene sequence: CDR1 WSHSY, CDR2 SAAADI. CDR3 loop: CASSAREQETQYF. The CDR3 DNA reads TGCGCCAGCAGTGCAAGGGAGCAAGAGACCCAGTACTTC.

J is TRBJ1-6 and V is TRBV15, with 9 positions matching TRBD1. The length of the CDR3 is 15 residues. V trimming: 8 bases; J trimming: 4 bases; junction bases outside the gene matches: 6. CDR1 is LNHNV, CDR2 YYDKDF, per germline (reference sequence). CDR3 nucleotide sequence: TGTGCCACCGGGAAAGACAGGGGGTATAATTCACCCCTCCACTTT. Its protein is CATGKDRGYNSPLHF.

This sequence joins TRBV6-5 and TRBJ1-5; TRBD1 is a possible D gene (5 bases). V lost 6 bases to trimming and J lost 4 bases, with 13 bases between them. The CDR3 sequence is 14 residues long. Germline CDR1 MNHEY, CDR2 SVGAGI. CDR3 sequence: CASSLAGRNQPQHF. CDR3 coding DNA: TGTGCCAGCAGCTTAGCGGGACGTAATCAGCCCCAGCATTTT.

The chain is built from TRBV6-1 and TRBJ2-1; D is undetermined. CDR3 size: 15 residues. The ends were cut back, 1 base at V and 1 base at J, with 8 bases in the middle. CDR1 is MNHNS, CDR2 SASEGT, per germline. The CDR3 nucleotides read TGTGCCAGCAGTGAAGAGAGTCAATCCTACAATGAGCAGTTCTTC. This sequence encodes CASSEESQSYNEQFF.